What follows are 31 T cell receptor beta chains derived from one specimen sequenced in a study of blood T cell repertoires in COVID-19 (dated by TCRdb to the early 2020s). Libraries were prepared through the immunoSEQ multiplex PCR assay. Sourced from immuneACCESS, this table was stored by TCRdb with only in-frame sequences that have V and J called. A share of the clones is absent; for the studies checked, an unresolved V gene accounts for under half, and the remainder has no known explanation. The sample table shows 200,000 to 250,000 clones, and around 84% are seen once. The ten largest account for roughly a tenth of the sample. The source material was peripheral blood. The receptors here all came from a woman of 80 years or more with COVID-19, enrolled during active disease.

This sequence joins TRBV6-5 and TRBJ2-5, with a tentative D call TRBD2 (5 bases). Looked up from germline, CDR1 is MNHEY and CDR2 is SVGAGI. The CDR3 has 15 residues. Trimming left V 6 bases short and J 3 bases short, with 17 bases between. The chain's CDR3 is CASRSLSSGEETQYF. CDR3 nucleotides: TGTGCCAGCAGGTCCCTCTCCTCCGGGGAAGAGACCCAGTACTTC.

V is TRBV10-3 and J is TRBJ2-5; TRBD1 matches 12 bases. The CDR3 loop spans 15 amino acids. J gave up 4 bases and V 6 bases, and 6 bases lay outside the gene matches. CDR1 and CDR2 from the germline V gene are ENHRY and SYGVKD. The CDR3 DNA is TGTGCCATCAGCTCCGGGACAGGGGGCTTAGAGACCCAGTACTTC. This encodes CAISSGTGGLETQYF.

V and J are TRBV18 and TRBJ2-5; no definite D call. The CDR3 has 14 residues. Germline CDR1 KGHSH, CDR2 LQKENI. V was pared by 2 bases and J by 0 bases, with 7 bases between. CDR3 amino acids: CASSPTQYQETQYF. CDR3 nucleotides: TGTGCCAGCTCACCAACCCAGTACCAAGAGACCCAGTACTTC.

This sequence joins TRBV6-5 and TRBJ2-3; D gene uncertain. The V and J ends lost 0 bases and 1 base respectively, with 5 bases between them. In germline, CDR1 is MNHEY, CDR2 SVGAGI. The CDR3 contains 14 residues. The CDR3 bases are TGTGCCAGCAGTTACTCGAGGCGCACAGATACGCAGTATTTT. Its protein product is CASSYSRRTDTQYF.

The J gene is TRBJ1-4, the V gene TRBV5-1; a weak D match, TRBD1 (5 bases). Per germline, CDR1 SGHRS and CDR2 YFSETQ. V lost 0 bases, J lost 7 bases, and 13 bases lay in between. This CDR3 is built from 15 residues. The CDR3 coding sequence is TGCGCCAGCAGCTTGGATGCGGGAAGGGGTGAAAAACTGTTTTTT. Translated: CASSLDAGRGEKLFF.

The chain couples TRBV7-9 to TRBJ1-6; 9 nucleotides line up with TRBD1. V trimming: 3 bases; J trimming: 5 bases; junction bases outside the gene matches: 5. The CDR3 has 16 residues. Germline V gives CDR1 SEHNR, CDR2 FQNEAQ (reference sequence). The chain's CDR3 is CASSLHGTGNNSPLHF. The CDR3, as DNA: TGTGCCAGCAGCTTGCACGGGACAGGGAATAATTCACCCCTCCACTTT. The entire variable domain, with the rest obtained from reference TRBV7-9 and TRBJ1-6, is as follows: DTGVSQNPRHKITKRGQNVTFRCDPISEHNRLYWYRQTLGQGPEFLTYFQNEAQLEKSRLLSDRFSAERPKGSFSTLEIQRTEQGDSAMYLCASSLHGTGNNSPLHFGNGTRLTVT.

The gene calls are TRBV18 and TRBJ1-3, with D hard to call. The CDR3 covers 14 residues. The germline gives CDR1 KGHSH, CDR2 LQKENI. Deletions cut 2 bases from V and 4 bases from J, with 9 bases between. The CDR3 reads CASSPALKGNTIYF. DNA for the CDR3: TGTGCCAGCTCACCAGCGCTAAAGGGAAACACCATATATTTT.

Details on this clone: The same CDR3 is also encoded by other DNA sequences in this sample. The CDR3 spells CASSSTGDYGYTF. The DNA of the CDR3 is TGCGCCAGCAGTTCTACAGGGGACTATGGCTACACCTTC. V is TRBV5-1 and J is TRBJ1-2; 7 positions match TRBD1. The trim removed 5 bases at V and 3 bases at J, leaving 4 bases unmatched. CDR1 is SGHRS, CDR2 YFSETQ, per germline. CDR3 length equals 13 residues.

This chain connects TRBV5-4 to TRBJ2-5; D is undetermined. The CDR3 is 14 amino acids. Trimming stripped 2 bases from V and 3 bases from J, with 11 bases between. Germline V gives CDR1 SGHNT, CDR2 YYREEE (reference sequence). The CDR3 coding sequence is TGTGCCAGCAGCTTCGGTCTGTTAAAAGAGACCCAGTACTTC. Translated, it gives CASSFGLLKETQYF.

V is TRBV7-2 and J is TRBJ2-1, with 8 positions matching TRBD2. CDR3 length equals 15 residues. Germline trimming cut 6 bases from V and 6 bases from J; bases unmatched to any gene: 10. Germline V lookup: CDR1 SGHTA, CDR2 FQGNSA. The CDR3 region is CASSLRGGPANEQFF. The CDR3 nucleotides are TGTGCCAGCAGTTTACGGGGGGGCCCCGCCAATGAGCAGTTCTTC.

V usage is TRBV3-1 (or the pseudogene TRBV3-2) and J usage is TRBJ2-2, with a weak D call TRBD2 (6 bases). The germline V gene has CDR1 LGHDT and CDR2 YNNKEL (reference sequence). This CDR3 has 15 amino acids. Trimming left V 3 bases short and J 5 bases short, with 13 bases between. CDR3 bases: TGTGCCAGCAGCCAGGGGTTGGGGGGAACCGGGGAGCTGTTTTTT. It translates to CASSQGLGGTGELFF.

This chain links TRBV7-2 with TRBJ1-2; 9 bases agree with TRBD1. From germline, CDR1 is SGHTA and CDR2 FQGNSA. Trimming took 4 bases from V and 4 from J; bases not matched to a gene: 7. The CDR3 loop spans 15 amino acids. CDR3 region: CASSSGQGPGYGYTF. CDR3 nucleotides: TGTGCCAGCAGCTCGGGACAGGGTCCGGGCTATGGCTACACCTTC.

This rearrangement joins TRBV3-1 (or the pseudogene TRBV3-2) to TRBJ1-4, with 11 nucleotides matching TRBD1. Germline V gene sequence: CDR1 LGHDT, CDR2 YNNKEL (reference sequence). Germline trimming cut 4 bases from V and 8 bases from J; bases unmatched to any gene: 6. The CDR3 covers 15 residues. CDR3 sequence reads: CASSRGQGAGEKLFF. The CDR3 nucleotides are TGTGCCAGCAGCCGAGGACAGGGGGCAGGGGAAAAACTGTTTTTT.

This clone has more than one count but fewer than ten. This chain connects TRBV2 to TRBJ1-5, with TRBD1 matching over 7 bases. V shed 4 bases and J 5 bases; nucleotides not matched to a gene: 8. The CDR3 is made up of 15 amino acids. Germline V gives CDR1 SNHLY, CDR2 FYNNEI. The CDR3 reads CASSAAGGGHQPQHF. The DNA for the CDR3 is TGTGCCAGCAGTGCCGCTGGAGGGGGCCATCAGCCCCAGCATTTT.

This sequence joins TRBV3-1 (or the pseudogene TRBV3-2) and TRBJ1-2; no clear D. The CDR3 covers 13 residues. V dropped 1 base and J dropped 5 bases, with 8 bases sitting between them. CDR1 and CDR2 (germline): LGHDT, YNNKEL (reference sequence). In nucleotides, the CDR3 is TGTGCCAGCAGCCAAGTTCCGAGTTATGGCTACACCTTC. Translation gives CASSQVPSYGYTF.

The CDR3 sequence is CSVVFSGQGGNSPLHF. CDR3 nucleotide sequence: TGCAGCGTTGTGTTTTCAGGACAGGGGGGAAATTCACCCCTCCACTTT. V usage is TRBV29-1 and J usage is TRBJ1-6; 10 bases match TRBD1. The CDR3 covers 16 residues. V shed 4 bases, J shed 7 bases, and the junction held 10 bases outside the gene matches. Germline CDR1 and CDR2: SQVTM and ANQGSEA.

The rearrangement links TRBV5-6 to TRBJ1-1; 7 positions match TRBD1. CDR1 and CDR2 from the germline V gene are SGHDT and YYEEEE. Losses at the gene ends were 2 bases for V and 0 bases for J; bases not matched to a gene: 1. This CDR3 spans 14 amino acids. The CDR3 region is CASSFQGVNTEAFF. The CDR3 DNA follows: TGTGCCAGCAGCTTTCAGGGGGTGAACACTGAAGCTTTCTTT.

The chain couples TRBV2 to TRBJ2-5, with a possible D match to TRBD2 (6 bases). The V gene lost 5 bases and the J gene lost 2 bases, with 15 bases spanning the gap. The germline V gene has CDR1 SNHLY and CDR2 FYNNEI. The CDR3 consists of 15 residues. CDR3 DNA: TGTGCCAGCAGTCCCCGGGCGGGGTCGCAAGAGACCCAGTACTTC. It encodes CASSPRAGSQETQYF.

The genes are TRBV5-4 and TRBJ2-7; D possibly corresponds to TRBD1 (6 bases). CDR1 is SGHNT and CDR2 is YYREEE in the germline V gene (reference sequence). The V gene lost 0 bases and the J gene lost 3 bases, with 13 bases spanning the gap. The CDR3 totals 15 residues. CDR3 residues: CASSLALGRGYEQYF. The CDR3 DNA is TGTGCCAGCAGCTTGGCCCTTGGCAGGGGCTACGAGCAGTACTTC.

Here the CDR3 reads CASSSGQGPYNEQFF. CDR3 in DNA: TGTGCCAGCAGCTCTGGACAGGGCCCTTACAATGAGCAGTTCTTC. This rearrangement joins TRBV7-3 to TRBJ2-1, with TRBD1 matching 8 bases. The CDR3 has 15 residues. V dropped 4 bases and J dropped 4; count of bases not matched to a gene: 6. Looked up from germline, CDR1 is SGHTA and CDR2 is FQGTGA. The full variable domain, with the rest looked up from reference TRBV7-3 and TRBJ2-1, is GAGVSQTPSNKVTEKGKYVELRCDPISGHTALYWYRQSLGQGPEFLIYFQGTGAADDSGLPNDRFFAVRPEGSVSTLKIQRTERGDSAVYLCASSSGQGPYNEQFFGPGTRLTVL.

CDR3 sequence reads: CASSQLISTDTQYF. The CDR3 DNA follows: TGTGCCAGCAGCCAGTTGATTAGCACAGATACGCAGTATTTT. The V gene is TRBV27, the J gene TRBJ2-3; no definite D call. Germline loops: CDR1 MNHEY, CDR2 SMNVEV (reference sequence). The CDR3 consists of 14 residues. The germline V and J ends were trimmed by 6 bases and 0 bases, with 10 bases remaining between them.

The chain recombines TRBV19 with TRBJ2-2; a possible D gene is TRBD2 (7 bases). Trimming took 9 bases from V and 3 from J, leaving 23 bases between them. This CDR3 contains 17 residues. Germline CDR1 LNHDA, CDR2 SQIVND (reference sequence). In DNA form, the CDR3 reads TGTGCCAGCTATCCCCTGGGGGGGCCGGTTTACACCGGGGAGCTGTTTTTT. It codes for CASYPLGGPVYTGELFF.

This sequence joins TRBV6-1 and TRBJ2-7; 9 nucleotides line up with TRBD2. Germline V CDR1 and CDR2: MNHNS, SASEGT. V lost 1 base and J lost 6; bases outside the gene matches: 4. The CDR3 runs to 14 residues. The CDR3 loop is CASSEVRTSVEQYV. CDR3 nucleotide sequence: TGTGCCAGCAGTGAAGTCAGGACTAGCGTCGAGCAGTACGTC.

This clone was picked up one time. The chain combines TRBV19 with TRBJ1-2; TRBD1 aligns across 10 bases. V lost 7 bases to trimming and J lost 13 bases; unmatched junction nucleotides: 15. The CDR3 is 14 amino acids. CDR1 and CDR2 (germline): LNHDA, SQIVND (reference sequence). The CDR3 DNA reads TGTGCCAGTATCCGATCTTCGACAGGGGGCTCGAGCACCTTC. It codes for CASIRSSTGGSSTF.

This clone is a singleton in its sample. V is TRBV6-1 and J is TRBJ1-2; the match to TRBD1 covers 8 bases. Germline loops: CDR1 MNHNS, CDR2 SASEGT. The CDR3 has 15 residues. After removal of 0 bases from V and 3 bases from J, the junction contained 3 bases not matched to a gene. CDR3 loop: CASSEAGTGYYGYTF. Here the CDR3 DNA reads TGTGCCAGCAGTGAAGCCGGGACAGGTTACTATGGCTACACCTTC.

The chain employs TRBV12-3 or TRBV12-4 and TRBJ2-1; 7 bases are a match to TRBD2. The trim removed 6 bases at V and 9 bases at J, leaving 5 bases unmatched. The CDR3 contains 12 residues. DNA of the CDR3: TGTGCCAGCAGCCGGTCGGGGGGTGAGCAGTTCTTC. It is translated as CASSRSGGEQFF.

V gene TRBV30 combines with J gene TRBJ2-1; 9 bases match TRBD2. V lost 5 bases to trimming and J lost 0 bases; unmatched junction nucleotides: 8. The CDR3 spans 16 residues. Per the germline V gene, CDR1 is GTSNPN and CDR2 is SVGIG (reference sequence). CDR3 sequence (DNA): TGTGCCTGGGGGGTAGCGGGGGCTAGCTCCTACAATGAGCAGTTCTTC. It specifies CAWGVAGASSYNEQFF.

The chain employs TRBV2 and TRBJ1-1; a weak D match, TRBD1 (5 bases). This CDR3 comprises 11 residues. V was trimmed by 6 bases and J by 11 bases, leaving 13 bases between them. CDR1 SNHLY and CDR2 FYNNEI come from the germline V gene. CDR3 protein: CASRYGTPAFF. As DNA, the CDR3 is TGTGCCAGCAGATACGGGACTCCCGCTTTCTTT. Full variable domain (rest looked up from reference TRBV2 and TRBJ1-1): EPEVTQTPSHQVTQMGQEVILRCVPISNHLYFYWYRQILGQKVEFLVSFYNNEISEKSEIFDDQFSVERPDGSNFTLKIRSTKLEDSAMYFCASRYGTPAFFGQGTRLTVV.

The V call is TRBV7-2, the J call TRBJ2-7, with D uncertain. The germline V gene has CDR1 SGHTA and CDR2 FQGNSA. The CDR3 runs to 14 residues. The V end lost 1 base, the J end lost 2 bases, and 9 bases lay between the germline ends. CDR3 DNA: TGTGCCAGCAGCTTAGATCGGCAGGCCTACGAGCAGTACTTC. Translating gives CASSLDRQAYEQYF. The full variable domain, completed using reference TRBV7-2 and TRBJ2-7, is GAGVSQSPSNKVTEKGKDVELRCDPISGHTALYWYRQSLGQGLEFLIYFQGNSAPDKSGLPSDRFSAERTGGSVSTLTIQRTQQEDSAVYLCASSLDRQAYEQYFGPGTRLTVT.

The chain links TRBV6-5 to TRBJ1-2; 9 nucleotides align to TRBD1. J lost 5 bases, V lost 6 bases, and 10 bases had no gene match. CDR1 MNHEY and CDR2 SVGAGI come from the germline V gene. This CDR3 is built from 15 residues. CDR3 sequence: CASRPLGQGNYGYTF. CDR3 DNA: TGTGCCAGCAGACCCCTCGGACAGGGGAATTATGGCTACACCTTC.

The J gene is TRBJ1-3, the V gene TRBV3-1 (or the pseudogene TRBV3-2); the D is unclear. The CDR3 runs to 14 residues. The germline CDR1 and CDR2 sequences are LGHDT and YNNKEL (reference sequence). V lost 6 bases and J 1 base, leaving 10 bases between the germline ends. Written as DNA, the CDR3 is TGTGCCAGCAGGCACACTAAATCTGGAAACACCATATATTTT. Protein product: CASRHTKSGNTIYF.